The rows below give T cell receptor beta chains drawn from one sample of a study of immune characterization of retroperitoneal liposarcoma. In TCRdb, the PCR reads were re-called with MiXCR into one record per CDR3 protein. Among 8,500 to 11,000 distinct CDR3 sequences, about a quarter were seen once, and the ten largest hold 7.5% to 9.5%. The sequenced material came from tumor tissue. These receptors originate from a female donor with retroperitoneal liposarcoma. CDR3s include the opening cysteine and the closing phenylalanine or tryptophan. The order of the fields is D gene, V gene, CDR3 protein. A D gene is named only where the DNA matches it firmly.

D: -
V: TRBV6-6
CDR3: CASSYSRGNSYEQFF

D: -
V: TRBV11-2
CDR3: CASSPSFRADTQYF

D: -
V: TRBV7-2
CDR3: CASSPPGLRNEKLFF

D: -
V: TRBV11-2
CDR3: CASSPFSGNTIYF

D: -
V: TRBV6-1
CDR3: CASNSGPYNSPLHF

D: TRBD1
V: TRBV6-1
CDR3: CASGQVFLYEQFF

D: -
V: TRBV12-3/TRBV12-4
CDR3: CASSFRTTVFTDTQYF

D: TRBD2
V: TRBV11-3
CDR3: CASSLSGLAGGAYEQYF

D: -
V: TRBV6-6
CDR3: CASSDSTTGRIEAFF

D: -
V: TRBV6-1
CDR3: CASSAAFETQYF

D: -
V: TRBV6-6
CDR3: CASSYSEGSAEQYF

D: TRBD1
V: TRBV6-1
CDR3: CATFESGQGVHEQYF

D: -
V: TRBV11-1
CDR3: CASSLRGFQRNEQFF

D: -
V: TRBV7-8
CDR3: CASTGGNEQYF

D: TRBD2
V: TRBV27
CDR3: CASRLGLAGGPYADTQYF

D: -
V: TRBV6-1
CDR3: CASRVPYTGEQFF

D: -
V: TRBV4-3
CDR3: CASSQDPGHRGQPQHF

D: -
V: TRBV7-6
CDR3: CASSLAASPYNEQFF

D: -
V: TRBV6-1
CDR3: CASSATGLSGELFF

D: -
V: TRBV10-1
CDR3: CASSEGGTRETQYF

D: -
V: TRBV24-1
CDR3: CATSGGPGATREQFF

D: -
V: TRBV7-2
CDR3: CASSFGSGADTQYF

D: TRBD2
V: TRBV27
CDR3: CASSLSSLAGDGSYNEQFF

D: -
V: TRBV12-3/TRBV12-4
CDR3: CASSFNTDTQYF

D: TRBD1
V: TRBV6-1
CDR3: CASSDLFPGQPNQPQHF

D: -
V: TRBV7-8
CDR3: CASSPALLNTEAFF

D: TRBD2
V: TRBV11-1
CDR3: CASSLNGLAGAQFF

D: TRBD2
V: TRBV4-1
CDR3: CASGRGETQFF

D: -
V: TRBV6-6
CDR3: CASSDEAHYEQFF

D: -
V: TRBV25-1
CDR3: CASSLGNTEAFF

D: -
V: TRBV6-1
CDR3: CASSELGNEQYF

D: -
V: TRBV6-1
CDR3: CASSPSLLAGPYGYTF

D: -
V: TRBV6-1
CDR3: CASKLILKSPLHF

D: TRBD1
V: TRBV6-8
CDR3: CASSGQGADTQYF

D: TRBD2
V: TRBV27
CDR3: CASSPSLAGVSDTQYF

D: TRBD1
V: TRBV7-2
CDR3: CASSKDRVNYGYTF

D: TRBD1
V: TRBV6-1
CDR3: CASEEGQAYSPLHF

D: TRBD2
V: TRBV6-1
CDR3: CASSPMGAGRMYEQYF

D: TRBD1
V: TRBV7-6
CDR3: CATHEFDRVEGDGYTF

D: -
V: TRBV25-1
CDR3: CASSEISDYGRVQFF

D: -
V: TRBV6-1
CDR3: CASSPERGNEQFF

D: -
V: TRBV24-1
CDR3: CATSGTPPVQETQYF

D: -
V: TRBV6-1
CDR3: CASNLEQGYGYTF

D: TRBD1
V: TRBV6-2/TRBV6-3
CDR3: CASNPGGPGELFF

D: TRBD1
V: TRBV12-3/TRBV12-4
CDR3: CASSMGQGVGELFF

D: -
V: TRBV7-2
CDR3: CASSSRATSDTQYF

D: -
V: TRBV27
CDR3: CASGRDLRTASDDEQFF

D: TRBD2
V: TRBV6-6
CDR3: CASSYSGLAGGGEQFF

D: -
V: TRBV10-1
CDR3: CASSESFGGDTQYF

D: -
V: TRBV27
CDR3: CASRPDSYNEQFF

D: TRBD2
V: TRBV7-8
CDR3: CASSLEGLAGWEQFF

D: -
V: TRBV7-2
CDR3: CASSFGQPGETQYF

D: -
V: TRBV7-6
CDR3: CASSVGGRRNEQYF

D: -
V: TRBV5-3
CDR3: CASSLPSGTDTQYF

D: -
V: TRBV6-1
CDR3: CASSGPGGTYEQYF